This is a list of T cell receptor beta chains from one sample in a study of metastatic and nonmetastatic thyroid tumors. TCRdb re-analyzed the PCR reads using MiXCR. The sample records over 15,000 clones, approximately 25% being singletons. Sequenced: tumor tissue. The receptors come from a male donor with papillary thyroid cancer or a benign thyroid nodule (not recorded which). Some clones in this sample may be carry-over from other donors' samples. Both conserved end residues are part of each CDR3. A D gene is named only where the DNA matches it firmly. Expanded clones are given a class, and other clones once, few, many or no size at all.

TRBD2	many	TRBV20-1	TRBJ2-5	TGCAGTGCCATCCCCTCCCGGGAGGGCCAGGAGACCCAGTACTTC	CSAIPSREGQETQYF
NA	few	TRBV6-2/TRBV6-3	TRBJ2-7	TGTGCCAGCACCAGGGCCGGCCCCTACGAGCAGTACTTC	CASTRAGPYEQYF
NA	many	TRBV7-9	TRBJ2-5	TGTGCCAGCAGCTTAGCGGTCATGAGGGGAGAGACCCAGTACTTC	CASSLAVMRGETQYF
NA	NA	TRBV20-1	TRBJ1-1	TGCAGTGCTGAGCGGGGGGGCTCCAGCACTGAAGCTTTCTTT	CSAERGGSSTEAFF
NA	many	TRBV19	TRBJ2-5	TGTGCCAGTAGTCCCGACACTGGTGAGACCCAGTACTTC	CASSPDTGETQYF
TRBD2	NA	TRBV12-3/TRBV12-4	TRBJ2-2	TGTGCCAGCAGCTGGGGGGGATTCACCGGGGAGCTGTTTTTT	CASSWGGFTGELFF
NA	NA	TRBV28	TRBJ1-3	TGTGCCAGCAGTCGAGGGGATTCTGGAAACACCATATATTTT	CASSRGDSGNTIYF
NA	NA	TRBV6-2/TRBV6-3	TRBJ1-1	TGTGCCAGCAGTTACTCGACCGTGAACACTGAAGCTTTCTTT	CASSYSTVNTEAFF
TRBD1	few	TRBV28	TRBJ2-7	TGTGCCAGCGGGGACAGGGGGCACGAGCAGTACTTC	CASGDRGHEQYF
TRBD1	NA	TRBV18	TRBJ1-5	TGTGCCAGCTCACTCCGACAGGGAGATGGCAATCAGCCCCAGCATTTT	CASSLRQGDGNQPQHF
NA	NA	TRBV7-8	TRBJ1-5	TGTGCCAACAGCTTAACGGGGGTCAATCAGCCCCAGCATTTT	CANSLTGVNQPQHF
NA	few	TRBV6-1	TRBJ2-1	TGTGCCAGCCGCCGGGGACAAAACTCCTACAATGAGCAGTTCTTC	CASRRGQNSYNEQFF
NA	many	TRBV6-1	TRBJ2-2	TGCGCCAGCACCCGACAGGGAGGTTTACCCGGGGAGCTGTTTTTT	CASTRQGGLPGELFF
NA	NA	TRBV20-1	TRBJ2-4	TGCAGTGCCCCCGGATGGGGAGATGCAAACATTCAGTACTTC	CSAPGWGDANIQYF
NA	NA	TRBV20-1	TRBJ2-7	TGCAGTGCTAGAGCTGCGGGGACTGACTACGAGCAGTACTTC	CSARAAGTDYEQYF
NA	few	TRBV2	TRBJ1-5	TGTGCCAGCAGTGAAGATGGGCTGTGGCATTTT	CASSEDGLWHF
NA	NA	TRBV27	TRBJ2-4	TGTGCCAGCAGTTTATATCAGGGGATGAAAAACATTCAGTACTTC	CASSLYQGMKNIQYF
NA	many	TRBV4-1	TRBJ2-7	TGCGCCAGCAGCCAAGTATTTCCAGGGGCCGACTACGAGCAGTACTTC	CASSQVFPGADYEQYF
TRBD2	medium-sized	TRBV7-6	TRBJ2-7	TGTGCCAGCAGCTTAGCTGGGGGGGGGACCTACGAGCAGTACTTC	CASSLAGGGTYEQYF
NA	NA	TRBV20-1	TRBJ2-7	TGCAGTTCGTCGCCTTACAGGGCCGAGCAGTACTTC	CSSSPYRAEQYF
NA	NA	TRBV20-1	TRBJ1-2	TGCAGTGCTAGAGATCCACTTCAGGGTTCTAGTGGCTACACCTTC	CSARDPLQGSSGYTF
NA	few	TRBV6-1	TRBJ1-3	TGTGCCAGCAGTCCCTACATTCAGGGGTCTGGAAACACCATATATTTT	CASSPYIQGSGNTIYF
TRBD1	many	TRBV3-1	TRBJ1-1	TGTGCCAGCAGCCAAGGGGACAGTGGGACTGAAGCTTTCTTT	CASSQGDSGTEAFF
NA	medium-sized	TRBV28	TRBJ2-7	TGTGCCAGCCTAGATTACTCGAGCTCCTACGAGCAGTACTTC	CASLDYSSSYEQYF
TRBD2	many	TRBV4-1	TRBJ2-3	TGCGCCAGCAGCCAAGATATCGGTGGGACGGGAGGTTTCACAGATACGCAGTATTTT	CASSQDIGGTGGFTDTQYF
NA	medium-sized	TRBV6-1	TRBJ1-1	TGTGCCAGCAGTGACCAGGGGTTCACTGAAGCTTTCTTT	CASSDQGFTEAFF
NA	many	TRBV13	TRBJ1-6	TGTGCCAGCAGCTCTGGGACACCGAATGTCCCCCTCCACTTT	CASSSGTPNVPLHF